The clone carrying this T cell receptor beta chain was recorded only once. Trimming stripped 3 bases from V and 4 bases from J, with 3 bases between. The CDR3 sequence is 11 residues long. Germline V gene data show CDR1 as GTSNPN and CDR2 as SVGIG (reference sequence). These data originate in a study of CD8 T cells in Susac syndrome. TCR beta was sequenced from blood CD8+ and CD4+ T cells. Random-hexamer reverse transcription was applied to roughly 0.45 to 1 ug RNA. With immunoSEQ multiplex PCR, TCR beta CDR3 was amplified across 54 Vbeta and 13 Jbeta. TCRdb re-derived calls from the immunoSEQ multiplex PCR reads in MiXCR, one entry per CDR3 protein. Here the sample spans 350,000 to 550,000 distinct CDR3 sequences, approximately 85% being singletons.

Sequenced material: CD8+ T cells from PBMCs. The chain carries TRBV30 and TRBJ2-2; D gene uncertain. This receptor was obtained from a human donor with multiple sclerosis. The CDR3 sequence is CAWRGTGELFF. In nucleotides, the CDR3 is TGTGCCTGGAGGGGCACCGGGGAGCTGTTTTTT.